The TCR beta chain described here comes from a study of vaccination and CD4 T cells after COVID-19. For the study at large: Stimuli were overlapping spike peptide pools of SARS-CoV-2 and three common cold coronaviruses (HCoV-NL63, HCoV-OC43, HCoV-229E).

This clonotype occurred a few times. The antigen remains undetermined. Documented treatment: roughly ten-day PBMC culture with coronavirus spike peptide pools or control peptides (ViraFEST assay). Those CD4+ T cells from the unexposed donor predate the COVID-19 pandemic (2011-2018). V lost 2 bases to trimming and J lost 2 bases, with 10 bases between them. The CDR3 sequence is 14 residues long. In germline, CDR1 is LNHDA, CDR2 SQIVND (reference sequence). An Oncomine TCR Beta short-read assay was used to sequence the DNA from cultured CD4+ T cells. Investigators isolated genomic DNA from cultured CD4+ T cells. A single record per CDR3 protein comes from TCRdb applying MiXCR to the PCR reads. The sample has about 10,000 distinct CDR3 sequences, 25% to 35% seen once.

The chain links TRBV19 to TRBJ2-7, with D unresolved. The sequenced material came from CD4+ T cells from blood, cultured in vitro. The sequence was collected from a human donor in good health. CDR3 bases: TGTGCCAGTAGTATATCTAGGACCCCCTACGAGCAGTACTTC. Protein sequence: CASSISRTPYEQYF.